The 21 T cell receptor beta chains in this list originate from one sample, sequenced in a study of blood T cell repertoires in COVID-19. The data were produced by immunoSEQ multiplex PCR, yet TCRdb's version contains in-frame clones alone and is incomplete. The profile shows under 200,000 clones, around four fifths of them singletons. Sample: peripheral blood. All receptors come from a woman aged 80 or older with COVID-19, enrolled during active disease.

This chain connects TRBV11-2 to TRBJ1-2, with a weak D call TRBD1 (6 bases). The length of the CDR3 is 12 residues. Germline values: CDR1 SGHAT, CDR2 FQNNGV. V shed 0 bases and J shed 7 bases, with 6 bases lying between them. Written as DNA, the CDR3 is TGTGCCAGCAGCTTAGAGGGGGCTGGCTACACCTTC. The encoded protein is CASSLEGAGYTF.

The rearrangement links TRBV5-1 to TRBJ2-7; 9 bases map to TRBD1. After removal of 0 bases from V and 0 bases from J, the junction contained 4 bases not matched to a gene. The CDR3 runs 16 residues. From germline, CDR1 is SGHRS and CDR2 YFSETQ. CDR3 protein: CASSLGDRAPSYEQYF. The CDR3 bases are TGCGCCAGCAGCTTGGGGGACAGGGCACCCTCCTACGAGCAGTACTTC.

This sequence joins TRBV5-1 and TRBJ2-3; D perhaps matches TRBD2 (6 bases). From germline, CDR1 is SGHRS and CDR2 YFSETQ. With 6 bases removed from V and 2 bases from J, the gap between germline ends came to 13 bases. The CDR3 covers 14 residues. CDR3 sequence (DNA): TGCGCCAGCACTATGGGACTTCCCACAGATACGCAGTATTTT. Its protein is CASTMGLPTDTQYF.

This sequence joins TRBV2 and TRBJ1-4; weak D call: TRBD1 (6 bases). V was cut by 6 bases and J by 7 bases, with 18 bases left in between. The CDR3 is made up of 15 amino acids. Germline values: CDR1 SNHLY, CDR2 FYNNEI. Here the CDR3 DNA reads TGTGCCAGCAGCGTCTCACAGGGCAGTGGTGAAAAACTGTTTTTT. Its translation: CASSVSQGSGEKLFF.

This clone turned up a few times. The chain carries TRBV28 and TRBJ2-7; TRBD1 is a possible D gene (5 bases). Germline CDR1 is MDHEN and CDR2 is SYDVKM. Trimming cost V 6 bases and J 6 bases, with 15 bases left between them. The CDR3 is 13 residues long. This CDR3 reads CASSSGYQSEQYF. The CDR3 DNA reads TGTGCCAGCAGCTCAGGGTATCAGTCCGAGCAGTACTTC.

The chain employs TRBV27 and TRBJ1-1; D gene uncertain. This CDR3 contains 13 residues. The germline CDR1 and CDR2 sequences are MNHEY and SMNVEV (reference sequence). V dropped 8 bases and J dropped 0 bases, with 10 bases sitting between them. The CDR3, as DNA: TGTGCCAGCGCAGGAAGAATGAACACTGAAGCTTTCTTT. Translated, it gives CASAGRMNTEAFF.

The chain is built from TRBV5-5 and TRBJ2-7; TRBD2 matches at 7 bases. The V gene end was trimmed by 5 bases and the J gene end by 5 bases; junction bases not matched to a gene: 10. The CDR3 contains 14 residues. Germline loops: CDR1 SGHKS, CDR2 YYEKEE (reference sequence). The DNA of the CDR3 is TGTGCCAGCAGTCTCCCCACTAGCGCCCACGAGCAGTACTTC. Its translation is CASSLPTSAHEQYF.

The CDR3 loop is CASSLWGSNTGELFF. CDR3 bases: TGTGCCAGCAGCCTCTGGGGCAGCAACACCGGGGAGCTGTTTTTT. The chain is built from TRBV6-5 and TRBJ2-2; TRBD1 might be the D (5 bases). The CDR3 is 15 residues long. Germline CDR1 and CDR2: MNHEY and SVGAGI. V was shortened by 6 bases and J by 2 bases, with 13 bases between the two germline ends.

The V call is TRBV19, the J call TRBJ2-3, with unresolved D. V lost 6 bases to trimming and J lost 0 bases, with 10 bases between them. CDR3 length: 14 amino acids. From germline, CDR1 is LNHDA and CDR2 SQIVND (reference sequence). As DNA, the CDR3 is TGTGCCAGTAGGGTCGAGCCTAGCACAGATACGCAGTATTTT. Amino acid sequence: CASRVEPSTDTQYF.

V and J are TRBV7-3 and TRBJ2-3, with D perhaps matching TRBD2 (6 bases). CDR1 SGHTA and CDR2 FQGTGA come from the germline V gene. V gave up 5 bases and J gave up 4 bases, with 13 bases separating them. The CDR3 has 14 amino acids. The CDR3 coding sequence is TGTGCCAGCAGCCTTCGGGGGATGGCAGATACGCAGTATTTT. Translated, it gives CASSLRGMADTQYF.

This sequence joins TRBV15 and TRBJ1-2; 9 bases agree with TRBD1. V was pared by 0 bases and J by 3 bases, with 8 bases of the junction left unmatched. The CDR3 is made up of 17 amino acids. Germline V gene lookup returns CDR1 LNHNV and CDR2 YYDKDF (reference sequence). CDR3 region: CATSRDYLTGGDYGYTF. The CDR3 DNA reads TGTGCCACCAGCAGAGATTATTTGACAGGGGGGGACTATGGCTACACCTTC.

There are a few counts of this clone. The chain couples TRBV7-3 to TRBJ2-2; D not certain. V shed 5 bases and J shed 6 bases, with 19 bases lying between them. This CDR3 contains 16 residues. Germline-derived CDR1 and CDR2 are SGHTA and FQGTGA. The CDR3 nucleotides read TGTGCCAGCAGCCTGAGACCCCCGCGCGCGGCCGGGGAGCTGTTTTTT. Translation gives CASSLRPPRAAGELFF.

V and J are TRBV6-6 and TRBJ1-2; D remains ambiguous. Germline CDR1 and CDR2: MNHNY and SVGAGI (reference sequence). Trimming removed 5 bases at V and 10 bases at J, with 14 bases between. The length of the CDR3 is 12 residues. The CDR3 DNA reads as TGTGCCAGCAGTCCACCCGAGGGCGCCTACACCTTC. It encodes CASSPPEGAYTF.

The chain has TRBV12-3 or TRBV12-4 and TRBJ1-5; D might be TRBD1 (5 bases). V was trimmed by 6 bases and J by 5 bases, leaving 11 bases between them. CDR3 size: 13 residues. The CDR3 DNA reads TGTGCCAGCAGATCCGCGGGGGATCAGCCCCAGCATTTT. Protein product: CASRSAGDQPQHF.

This clone showed up just a few times. The CDR3 nucleotides read TGCGCCAGCAGCCAGGACTGGACGGATACGCAGTATTTT. Its translation is CASSQDWTDTQYF. The genes are TRBV4-1 and TRBJ2-3; TRBD2 might be the D (5 bases). V was pared by 3 bases and J by 6 bases, with 10 bases between. The germline gives CDR1 MGHRA, CDR2 YSYEKL. This CDR3 contains 13 residues.

V is TRBV5-1 and J is TRBJ1-2; D perhaps matches TRBD1 (5 bases). The CDR3 runs 13 residues. From germline, CDR1 is SGHRS and CDR2 YFSETQ. Trimming pared 0 bases from V and 12 bases from J, leaving 15 bases between. CDR3 sequence: CASSLGTTLWNTF. The CDR3 DNA sequence: TGCGCCAGCAGCTTGGGGACAACGTTGTGGAACACCTTC.

This rearrangement joins TRBV4-2 to TRBJ2-6; 7 bases fit TRBD2. With 1 base clipped from V and 2 bases from J, the junction kept 8 bases outside the gene matches. Germline CDR1 is LGHNA and CDR2 is YNFKEQ. The CDR3 is 18 amino acids. CDR3 DNA: TGTGCCAGCAGCCAAGGGGAGGGGCGCTTCACTGGGGCCAACGTCCTGACTTTC. It encodes CASSQGEGRFTGANVLTF.

This clone was observed a handful of times. The chain joins TRBV5-1 to TRBJ2-7, with 10 positions matching TRBD2. This CDR3 comprises 16 residues. Unmatched junction bases numbered 9, after V lost 0 bases and J lost 6 bases. The germline CDR1 and CDR2 sequences are SGHRS and YFSETQ. The CDR3 reads CASSLGDLAGAFEQYF. Here the CDR3 DNA reads TGCGCCAGCAGCTTGGGGGATCTAGCGGGAGCATTCGAGCAGTACTTC.

CDR3 sequence (DNA): TGTGCCAGCAGCACGGGAGTCCCGGGTAATTCACCCCTCCACTTT. This codes for CASSTGVPGNSPLHF. V gene TRBV2 combines with J gene TRBJ1-6, with D unresolved. V was trimmed by 6 bases and J by 6 bases, leaving 15 bases between them. CDR1 is SNHLY and CDR2 is FYNNEI in the germline V gene. The CDR3 runs to 15 residues.

V gene TRBV29-1 combines with J gene TRBJ2-2; D is ambiguous. The V and J ends lost 5 bases and 6 bases respectively, with 4 bases between them. CDR1 and CDR2 (germline): SQVTM, ANQGSEA. This CDR3 region has 10 residues. CDR3 nucleotides: TGCAGCGTTCTTCCCGGGGAGCTGTTTTTT. Translated, it gives CSVLPGELFF.

The V and J genes are TRBV5-1 and TRBJ1-3; perhaps TRBD1 as D (6 bases). The ends were cut back, 4 bases at V and 0 bases at J, with 11 bases in the middle. CDR3 length: 15 residues. CDR1 and CDR2 from the germline V gene are SGHRS and YFSETQ. The CDR3 region has the DNA TGCGCCAGCAGCCAACAGGGAGCCTCTGGAAACACCATATATTTT. It encodes CASSQQGASGNTIYF.